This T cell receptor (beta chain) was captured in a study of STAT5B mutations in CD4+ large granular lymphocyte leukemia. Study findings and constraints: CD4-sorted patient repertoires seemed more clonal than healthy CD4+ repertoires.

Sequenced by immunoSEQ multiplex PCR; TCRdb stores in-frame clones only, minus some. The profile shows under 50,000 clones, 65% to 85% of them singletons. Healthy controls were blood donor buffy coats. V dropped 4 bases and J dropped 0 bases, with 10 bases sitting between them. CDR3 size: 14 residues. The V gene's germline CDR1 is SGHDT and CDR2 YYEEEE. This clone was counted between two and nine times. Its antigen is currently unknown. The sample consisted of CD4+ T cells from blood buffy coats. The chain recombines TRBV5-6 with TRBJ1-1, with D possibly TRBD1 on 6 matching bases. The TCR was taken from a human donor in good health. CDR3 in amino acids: CASSLGQMNTEAFF. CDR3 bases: TGTGCCAGCAGCCTAGGACAGATGAACACTGAAGCTTTCTTT.